This T cell receptor (beta chain) was captured by sequencing in a study of regulatory T cells in long-lasting Graves disease. Time point specified: persistent/refractory GD, antithyroid drugs over 5 years with positive TRAb. PBMC-derived RNA was used for the TCR library. Arm-PCR of CDR3 regions with iRepertoire HTBI primers generated TCR beta libraries. TCRdb recomputed calls from the multiplex PCR reads with MiXCR, one row per CDR3 protein. The table records a few hundred thousand distinct CDR3 sequences, around 22% of them present only once. There are many counts of this clonotype. Germline CDR1 reads MDHEN; CDR2 reads SYDVKM. CDR3 length equals 16 residues. V lost 8 bases, J lost 0 bases, and 19 bases lay in between.

This TCR was recovered from a female donor with Graves disease. The chain is built from TRBV28 and TRBJ1-2; D may be TRBD1 (6 bases). Specimen: peripheral blood mononuclear cells (PBMCs), collected when the disease was refractory, from a patient treated with antithyroid drugs. CDR3 protein: CASSSGHLLSNYGYTF. CDR3 bases: TGTGCCAGCTCGTCGGGACACCTTCTTTCTAACTATGGCTACACCTTC.